Below, 22 T cell receptor beta chains from the same sample are listed, as sequenced in a study of cytomegalovirus exposure and HLA in healthy donors (dated by TCRdb to 2016 to 2017). To prepare the library, the immunoSEQ multiplex PCR assay was applied. For the multiplex PCR, a mixture combining 60 forward primers for TCR Vbeta segments and 13 reverse primers for TCR Jbeta segments was used. The table comes from immuneACCESS by way of TCRdb, which keeps in-frame sequences with V and J called. Part of the clones is missing from these tables; in studies checked, under half for an unresolved V gene and the rest for unknown reasons. For this sample there are some 120,000 clones; approximately 80% appear just once. The ten most abundant clones make up around 4% of the sample. Specimen: PBMCs. These TCRs come from a man in his forties in good health and CMV-seronegative.

The genes are TRBV18 and TRBJ1-4; 9 nucleotides agree with TRBD1. The CDR3 has 18 residues. The trim removed 6 bases at V and 7 bases at J, leaving 18 bases unmatched. Germline CDR1 and CDR2: KGHSH and LQKENI. CDR3 sequence (DNA): TGTGCCAGCTCGCATCCGGGACAGGGTGAGGGTAGAGGTGAAAAACTGTTTTTT. This gives the protein CASSHPGQGEGRGEKLFF.

CDR3 protein: CASSLVPGDYGYTF. As DNA, the CDR3 is TGCGCCAGCAGCTTGGTCCCGGGAGACTATGGCTACACCTTC. V and J are TRBV5-1 and TRBJ1-2; D remains ambiguous. The CDR3 consists of 14 residues. Trimming stripped 0 bases from V and 3 bases from J, with 9 bases between. Per germline, CDR1 SGHRS and CDR2 YFSETQ.

The DNA for the CDR3 is TGCGCCAGCAGCCAAGTACAAGGGACAGGCTATGGCTACACCTTC. As protein: CASSQVQGTGYGYTF. V is TRBV4-3 and J is TRBJ1-2; TRBD1 aligns across 8 bases. There are 15 residues in the CDR3. Per germline, CDR1 LGHNA and CDR2 YSLEER. V shed 1 base and J 4 bases; nucleotides not matched to a gene: 5.

This clone was seen a single time. The V gene is TRBV28, the J gene TRBJ1-2; TRBD1 agrees at 8 bases. V gave up 1 base and J gave up 3 bases; unmatched junction bases: 10. The CDR3 covers 17 residues. CDR1 is MDHEN, CDR2 SYDVKM, per germline. The CDR3 spells CASSLSKWTGLDYGYTF. As DNA, the CDR3 is TGTGCCAGCAGTTTATCCAAATGGACAGGGCTGGACTATGGCTACACCTTC.

The chain carries TRBV6-5 and TRBJ1-6; D may be TRBD1 (6 bases). The germline V gene has CDR1 MNHEY and CDR2 SVGAGI. The CDR3 sequence is 15 residues long. V was trimmed by 1 base and J by 7 bases, leaving 11 bases between them. CDR3 region: CASSYFRDKNSPLHF. Here the CDR3 DNA reads TGTGCCAGCAGTTACTTTCGGGACAAAAATTCACCCCTCCACTTT.

CDR3 amino acids: CATSLRGLGEKLFF. The DNA for the CDR3 is TGTGCCACCAGCCTCAGGGGGCTAGGTGAAAAACTGTTTTTT. The genes are TRBV15 and TRBJ1-4; 8 bases fit TRBD1. CDR1 is LNHNV and CDR2 is YYDKDF in the germline V gene (reference sequence). Trimming took 5 bases from V and 7 from J; bases not matched to a gene: 6. This CDR3 contains 14 residues.

The chain is built from TRBV28 and TRBJ1-5; 11 bases match TRBD1. In germline, CDR1 is MDHEN, CDR2 SYDVKM. The CDR3 contains 16 residues. The V gene end was trimmed by 6 bases and the J gene end by 6 bases; junction bases not matched to a gene: 10. Here the CDR3 DNA reads TGTGCCAGCAGCTTGGACAGGGGGCAAATCAGTCAGCCCCAGCATTTT. Translating gives CASSLDRGQISQPQHF. The variable domain in full, completed from reference TRBV28 and TRBJ1-5, reads DVKVTQSSRYLVKRTGEKVFLECVQDMDHENMFWYRQDPGLGLRLIYFSYDVKMKEKGDIPEGYSVSREKKERFSLILESASTNQTSMYLCASSLDRGQISQPQHFGDGTRLSIL.

This clone was counted once. CDR3 coding DNA: TGCGCCAGCAGCTTAGAAGCAGGAGGATTCCATTACGAGCAGTACTTC. This translates into CASSLEAGGFHYEQYF. The V call is TRBV5-1, the J call TRBJ2-7; TRBD2 is a possible D gene (5 bases). The V gene's germline CDR1 is SGHRS and CDR2 YFSETQ. V was clipped by 2 bases and J by 4 bases, with 19 bases between them. The length of the CDR3 is 16 residues.

The J gene is TRBJ1-1, the V gene TRBV7-8; 10 bases are a match to TRBD1. CDR3 size: 14 residues. The germline V gene has CDR1 SGHVS and CDR2 FQNEAQ. With 2 bases clipped from V and 10 bases from J, the junction kept 7 bases outside the gene matches. As DNA, the CDR3 is TGTGCCAGCAGCTTATGGCCGACAGGGGGCGCAGCTTTCTTT. Amino acid sequence: CASSLWPTGGAAFF.

The chain has TRBV5-1 and TRBJ2-5, with 9 bases aligning to TRBD2. With 5 bases clipped from V and 1 base from J, the junction kept 9 bases outside the gene matches. The CDR3 has 16 amino acids. Germline V CDR1 and CDR2: SGHRS, YFSETQ. DNA of the CDR3: TGCGCCAGCAGTACCGCGGGGGGGTGGTCCCAAGAGACCCAGTACTTC. It codes for CASSTAGGWSQETQYF.

This rearrangement joins TRBV3-2 to TRBJ1-4; the table gives TRBD1 as D, unverified against the DNA. TRBV3-2 has pseudogene status. The CDR3 has 9 amino acids. The CDR3 sequence is CASSRQGPF. DNA of the CDR3: TGTGCCAGCAGCCGACAGGGACCCTTT.

In DNA, the CDR3 is TGCGCCAGTACCCGTGGGGGCGCGGGTAATTCACCCCTCCACTTT. Its translation is CASTRGGAGNSPLHF. V gene TRBV5-1 combines with J gene TRBJ1-6; D is perhaps TRBD1 (6 bases). The CDR3 runs 15 residues. Trimming left V 8 bases short and J 6 bases short, with 18 bases between. Per the germline V gene, CDR1 is SGHRS and CDR2 is YFSETQ.

The chain employs TRBV5-6 and TRBJ2-7; a possible D gene is TRBD1 (6 bases). Germline-derived CDR1 and CDR2 are SGHDT and YYEEEE. The CDR3 spans 13 residues. Trimming cost V 4 bases and J 0 bases, with 8 bases left between them. The CDR3 loop reads CASSQGSSYEQYF. DNA for the CDR3: TGTGCCAGCAGCCAGGGGAGCTCCTACGAGCAGTACTTC.

The V gene is TRBV28, the J gene TRBJ1-5, with D possibly matching TRBD1 (5 bases). Per germline, CDR1 MDHEN and CDR2 SYDVKM. V lost 7 bases to trimming and J lost 6 bases, with 10 bases between them. The CDR3 sequence is 12 residues long. The CDR3, as DNA: TGTGCCAGCATGGGGCAAGGTCAGCCCCAGCATTTT. It yields the protein CASMGQGQPQHF.

This clone was found a few times. V gene TRBV2 combines with J gene TRBJ2-7; 12 bases map to TRBD2. Germline V gene sequence: CDR1 SNHLY, CDR2 FYNNEI. The CDR3 consists of 14 residues. Germline trimming cut 6 bases from V and 3 bases from J; bases unmatched to any gene: 3. The CDR3 sequence is CASSLAGGYYEQYF. CDR3 nucleotides: TGTGCCAGCAGCCTAGCGGGGGGGTACTACGAGCAGTACTTC. Looking up the rest from reference TRBV2 and TRBJ2-7 gives the full variable domain: EPEVTQTPSHQVTQMGQEVILRCVPISNHLYFYWYRQILGQKVEFLVSFYNNEISEKSEIFDDQFSVERPDGSNFTLKIRSTKLEDSAMYFCASSLAGGYYEQYFGPGTRLTVT.

This clone was seen a handful of times. Other DNA sequences in this sample translate to the same CDR3. This chain joins TRBV30 and TRBJ1-2; a possible D gene is TRBD1 (6 bases). Trimming removed 2 bases at V and 8 bases at J, with 9 bases between. CDR1 is GTSNPN and CDR2 is SVGIG in the germline V gene (reference sequence). The CDR3 has 11 residues. DNA for the CDR3: TGTGCCTGGAGTTGGGGGGGCGGCTACACCTTC. It yields the protein CAWSWGGGYTF. The full variable domain, in which reference TRBV30 and TRBJ1-2 provide the parts outside the CDR3, is SQTIHQWPATLVQPVGSPLSLECTVEGTSNPNLYWYRQAAGRGLQLLFYSVGIGQISSEVPQNLSASRPQDRQFILSSKKLLLSDSGFYLCAWSWGGGYTFGSGTRLTVV.

The chain carries TRBV5-1 and TRBJ2-4, with D perhaps matching TRBD1 (6 bases). The CDR3 has 16 residues. V dropped 5 bases and J dropped 0 bases, with 15 bases sitting between them. Germline assignment: CDR1 SGHRS and CDR2 YFSETQ. CDR3 residues: CASRKTGELAKNIQYF. The CDR3 region has the DNA TGCGCCAGCAGGAAGACAGGAGAACTAGCCAAAAACATTCAGTACTTC.

The chain uses TRBV28 and TRBJ2-1; the match to TRBD2 covers 8 bases. J gave up 0 bases and V 4 bases, and 26 bases lay outside the gene matches. The CDR3 runs 23 residues. Germline V lookup: CDR1 MDHEN, CDR2 SYDVKM. CDR3 DNA: TGTGCCAGCAGTTCCCCGGGGGTAAGTGGAGCGGGGGCCCTACCCAGCTCCTACAATGAGCAGTTCTTC. Amino acids: CASSSPGVSGAGALPSSYNEQFF.

The chain combines TRBV28 with TRBJ1-1; D unresolved. The germline V and J ends were trimmed by 3 bases and 3 bases, with 14 bases remaining between them. There are 15 residues in the CDR3. Germline loops: CDR1 MDHEN, CDR2 SYDVKM. The CDR3 DNA reads TGTGCCAGCAGTTTTAGCAGCGCCCGAGACACTGAAGCTTTCTTT. It is translated as CASSFSSARDTEAFF. The whole variable domain, remainder taken from reference TRBV28 and TRBJ1-1, is DVKVTQSSRYLVKRTGEKVFLECVQDMDHENMFWYRQDPGLGLRLIYFSYDVKMKEKGDIPEGYSVSREKKERFSLILESASTNQTSMYLCASSFSSARDTEAFFGQGTRLTVV.

V usage is TRBV9 and J usage is TRBJ2-1; the match to TRBD1 covers 8 bases. Trimming cost V 3 bases and J 2 bases; bases outside gene matches: 4. The CDR3 runs to 15 residues. The germline V gene has CDR1 SGDLS and CDR2 YYNGEE. The CDR3 sequence is CASSDAGGPYNEQFF. CDR3 in DNA: TGTGCCAGCAGCGACGCAGGGGGCCCCTACAATGAGCAGTTCTTC.

This chain joins TRBV7-9 and TRBJ1-1; TRBD1 matches at 10 bases. The CDR3 sequence is 16 residues long. Trimming cost V 5 bases and J 3 bases; bases outside gene matches: 9. Germline-derived CDR1 and CDR2 are SEHNR and FQNEAQ (reference sequence). CDR3 protein: CASSRRTGGRDTEAFF. The CDR3 coding sequence is TGTGCCAGCAGCCGAAGGACAGGGGGAAGGGACACTGAAGCTTTCTTT.

This sequence joins TRBV14 and TRBJ2-7; tentatively, D is TRBD1 (6 bases). CDR3 length equals 15 residues. The V and J ends lost 1 base and 4 bases respectively, with 14 bases between them. CDR1 SGHDN and CDR2 FVKESK come from the germline V gene. The CDR3, as DNA: TGTGCCAGCAGCCAAGGATTGAGGGGGACATACGAGCAGTACTTC. Translation gives CASSQGLRGTYEQYF.